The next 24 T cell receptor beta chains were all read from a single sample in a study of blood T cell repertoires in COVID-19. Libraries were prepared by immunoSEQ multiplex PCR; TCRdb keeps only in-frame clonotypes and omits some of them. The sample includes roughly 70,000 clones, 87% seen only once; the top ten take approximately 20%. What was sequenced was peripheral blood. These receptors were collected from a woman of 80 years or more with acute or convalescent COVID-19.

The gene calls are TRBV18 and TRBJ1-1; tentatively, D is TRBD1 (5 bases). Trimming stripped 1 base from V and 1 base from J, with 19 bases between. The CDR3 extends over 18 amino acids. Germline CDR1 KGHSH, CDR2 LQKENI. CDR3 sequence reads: CASSPLPQLLDRNTEAFF. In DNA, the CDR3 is TGTGCCAGCTCACCACTCCCCCAACTCCTCGACAGGAACACTGAAGCTTTCTTT.

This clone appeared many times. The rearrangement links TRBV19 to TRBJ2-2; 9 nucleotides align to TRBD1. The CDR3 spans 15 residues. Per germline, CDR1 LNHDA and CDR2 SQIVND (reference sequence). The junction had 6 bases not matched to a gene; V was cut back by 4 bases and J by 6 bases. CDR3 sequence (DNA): TGTGCCAGTAGTAACCGGGACAGGGATTCCGGGGAGCTGTTTTTT. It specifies CASSNRDRDSGELFF.

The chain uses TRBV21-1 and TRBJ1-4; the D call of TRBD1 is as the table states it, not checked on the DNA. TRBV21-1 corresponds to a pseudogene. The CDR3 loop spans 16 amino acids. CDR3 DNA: TGTGCCAGCAGCAGCTTTCCCGGGACACGAGGTGAAAAACTGTTTTTT. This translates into CASSSFPGTRGEKLFF.

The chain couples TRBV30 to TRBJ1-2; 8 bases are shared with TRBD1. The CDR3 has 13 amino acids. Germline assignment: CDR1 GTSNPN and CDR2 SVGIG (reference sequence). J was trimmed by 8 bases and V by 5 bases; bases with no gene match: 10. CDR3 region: CAWVRGQGGGYTF. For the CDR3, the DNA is TGTGCCTGGGTTAGAGGACAGGGCGGAGGCTACACCTTC.

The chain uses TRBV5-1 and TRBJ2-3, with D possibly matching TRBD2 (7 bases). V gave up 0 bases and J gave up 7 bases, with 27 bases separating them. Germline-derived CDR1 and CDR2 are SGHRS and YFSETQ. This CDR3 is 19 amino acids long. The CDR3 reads CASSLATGLDGGPAYTQYF. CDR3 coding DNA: TGCGCCAGCAGCTTGGCGACCGGATTAGACGGGGGGCCAGCATATACGCAGTATTTT.

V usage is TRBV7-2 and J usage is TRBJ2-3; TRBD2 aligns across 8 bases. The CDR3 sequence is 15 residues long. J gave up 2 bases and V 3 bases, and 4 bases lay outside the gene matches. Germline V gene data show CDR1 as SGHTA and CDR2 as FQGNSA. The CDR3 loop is CASSFRTSPTDTQYF. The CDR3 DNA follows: TGTGCCAGCAGCTTTCGGACTAGCCCCACAGATACGCAGTATTTT.

The CDR3: CASSPGQGPGNTIYF. The CDR3 nucleotides read TGTGCCAGCAGCCCAGGACAGGGACCTGGAAACACCATATATTTT. The chain carries TRBV11-3 and TRBJ1-3; 8 nucleotides align to TRBD1. The CDR3 has 15 residues. V shed 5 bases and J 2 bases; nucleotides not matched to a gene: 5. CDR1 and CDR2 from the germline V gene are SGHNT and YENEEA.

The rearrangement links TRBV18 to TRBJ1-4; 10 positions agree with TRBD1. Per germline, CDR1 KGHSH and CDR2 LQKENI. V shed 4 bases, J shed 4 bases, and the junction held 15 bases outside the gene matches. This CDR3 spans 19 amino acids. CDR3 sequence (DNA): TGTGCCAGCTCACGGGACAGGGGTGATTACAACATGGGTAATGAAAAACTGTTTTTT. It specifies CASSRDRGDYNMGNEKLFF. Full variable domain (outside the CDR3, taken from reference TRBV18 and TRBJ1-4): NAGVMQNPRHLVRRRGQEARLRCSPMKGHSHVYWYRQLPEEGLKFMVYLQKENIIDESGMPKERFSAEFPKEGPSILRIQQVVRGDSAAYFCASSRDRGDYNMGNEKLFFGSGTQLSVL.

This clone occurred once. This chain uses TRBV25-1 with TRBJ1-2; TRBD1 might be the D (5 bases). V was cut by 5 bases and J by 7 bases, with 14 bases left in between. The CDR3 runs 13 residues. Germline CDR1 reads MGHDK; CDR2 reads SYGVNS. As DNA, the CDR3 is TGTGCCAGCAGTCGGGGGGAAAAGGGTGGCTACACCTTC. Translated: CASSRGEKGGYTF.

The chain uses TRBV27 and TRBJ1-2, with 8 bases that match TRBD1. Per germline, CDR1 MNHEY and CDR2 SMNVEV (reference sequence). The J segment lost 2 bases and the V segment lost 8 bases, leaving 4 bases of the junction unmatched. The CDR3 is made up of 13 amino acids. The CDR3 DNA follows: TGTGCCAGCGGAAGACAGGGGAACTATGGCTACACCTTC. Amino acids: CASGRQGNYGYTF.

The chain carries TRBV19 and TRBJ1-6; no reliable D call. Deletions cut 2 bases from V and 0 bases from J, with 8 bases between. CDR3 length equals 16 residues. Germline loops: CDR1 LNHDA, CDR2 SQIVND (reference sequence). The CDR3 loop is CASSITRTSYNSPLHF. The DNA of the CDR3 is TGTGCCAGTAGTATAACCAGAACCTCCTATAATTCACCCCTCCACTTT. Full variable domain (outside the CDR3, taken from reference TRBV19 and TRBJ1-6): DGGITQSPKYLFRKEGQNVTLSCEQNLNHDAMYWYRQDPGQGLRLIYYSQIVNDFQKGDIAEGYSVSREKKESFPLTVTSAQKNPTAFYLCASSITRTSYNSPLHFGNGTRLTVT.

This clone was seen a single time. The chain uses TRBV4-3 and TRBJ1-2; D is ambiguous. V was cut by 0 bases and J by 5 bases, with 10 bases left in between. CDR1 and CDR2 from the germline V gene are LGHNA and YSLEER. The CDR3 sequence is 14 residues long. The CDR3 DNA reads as TGCGCCAGCAGCCAAGAAACAGTTACTTATGGCTACACCTTC. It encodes CASSQETVTYGYTF.

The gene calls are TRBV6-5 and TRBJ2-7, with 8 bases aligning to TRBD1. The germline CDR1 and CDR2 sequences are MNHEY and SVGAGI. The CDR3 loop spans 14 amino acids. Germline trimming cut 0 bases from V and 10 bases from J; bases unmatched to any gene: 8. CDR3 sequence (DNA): TGTGCCAGCAGTTACTCGAAACAGGGGGTCAGACAGTACTTC. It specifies CASSYSKQGVRQYF.

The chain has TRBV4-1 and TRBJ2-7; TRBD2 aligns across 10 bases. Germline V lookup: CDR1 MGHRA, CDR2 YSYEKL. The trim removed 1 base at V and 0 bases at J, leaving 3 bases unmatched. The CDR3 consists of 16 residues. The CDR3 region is CASSQGSGRASYEQYF. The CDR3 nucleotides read TGCGCCAGCAGCCAAGGGAGCGGGAGGGCCTCCTACGAGCAGTACTTC.

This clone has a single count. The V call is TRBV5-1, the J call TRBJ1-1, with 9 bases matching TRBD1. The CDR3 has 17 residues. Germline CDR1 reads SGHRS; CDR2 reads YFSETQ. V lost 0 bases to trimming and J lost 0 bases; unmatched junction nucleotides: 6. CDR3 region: CASSLGLGQGLNTEAFF. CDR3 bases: TGCGCCAGCAGCTTGGGGTTGGGACAGGGATTGAACACTGAAGCTTTCTTT.

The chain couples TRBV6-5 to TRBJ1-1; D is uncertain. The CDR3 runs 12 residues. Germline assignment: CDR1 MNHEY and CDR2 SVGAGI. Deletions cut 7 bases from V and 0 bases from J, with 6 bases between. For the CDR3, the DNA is TGTGCCAGCAATACAGTGAACACTGAAGCTTTCTTT. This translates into CASNTVNTEAFF.

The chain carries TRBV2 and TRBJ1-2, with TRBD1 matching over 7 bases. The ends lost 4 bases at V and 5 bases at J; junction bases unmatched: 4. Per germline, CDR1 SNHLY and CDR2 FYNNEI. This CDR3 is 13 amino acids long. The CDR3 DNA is TGTGCCAGCAGTGGGACAGGAATATATGGCTACACCTTC. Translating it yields CASSGTGIYGYTF.

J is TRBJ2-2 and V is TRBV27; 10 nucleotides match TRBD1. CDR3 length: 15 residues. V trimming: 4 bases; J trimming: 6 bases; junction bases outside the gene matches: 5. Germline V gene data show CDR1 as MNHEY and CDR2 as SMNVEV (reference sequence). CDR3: CASSSTGGAPGELFF. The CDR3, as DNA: TGTGCCAGCAGTTCGACAGGGGGCGCCCCCGGGGAGCTGTTTTTT.

Written as DNA, the CDR3 is TGTGCCAGCAGGAACACGAAACAAGAGACCCAGTACTTC. Translating it yields CASRNTKQETQYF. The genes are TRBV2 and TRBJ2-5; no firm D call. CDR1 and CDR2 from the germline V gene are SNHLY and FYNNEI. CDR3 length equals 13 residues. Trimming took off 6 bases at V and 2 bases at J, with 10 bases between the two ends.

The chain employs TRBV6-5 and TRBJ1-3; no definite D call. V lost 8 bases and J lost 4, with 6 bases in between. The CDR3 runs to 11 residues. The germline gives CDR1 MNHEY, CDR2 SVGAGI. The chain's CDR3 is CASWLGNTIYF. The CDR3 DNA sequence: TGTGCCAGCTGGCTGGGAAACACCATATATTTT.

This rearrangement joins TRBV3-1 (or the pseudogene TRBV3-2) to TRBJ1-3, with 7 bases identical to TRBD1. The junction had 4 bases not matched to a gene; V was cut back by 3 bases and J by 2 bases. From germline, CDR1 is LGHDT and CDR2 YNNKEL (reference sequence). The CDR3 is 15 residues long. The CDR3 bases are TGTGCCAGCAGCCACGCAGGGGGTACTGGAAACACCATATATTTT. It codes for CASSHAGGTGNTIYF.

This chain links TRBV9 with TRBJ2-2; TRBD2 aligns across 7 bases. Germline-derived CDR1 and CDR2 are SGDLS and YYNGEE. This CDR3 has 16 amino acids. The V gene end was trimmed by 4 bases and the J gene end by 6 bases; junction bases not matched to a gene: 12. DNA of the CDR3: TGTGCCAGCAGCATCCGGGGGTTAGCGGGTGCCGGGGAGCTGTTTTTT. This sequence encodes CASSIRGLAGAGELFF.

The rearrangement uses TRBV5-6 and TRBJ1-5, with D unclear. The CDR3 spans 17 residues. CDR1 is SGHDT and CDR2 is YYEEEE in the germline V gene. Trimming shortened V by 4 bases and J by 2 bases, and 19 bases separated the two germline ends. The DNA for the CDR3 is TGTGCCAGCAGCCTGGGAGAAGGCCGGAGGGGCAATCAGCCCCAGCATTTT. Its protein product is CASSLGEGRRGNQPQHF.

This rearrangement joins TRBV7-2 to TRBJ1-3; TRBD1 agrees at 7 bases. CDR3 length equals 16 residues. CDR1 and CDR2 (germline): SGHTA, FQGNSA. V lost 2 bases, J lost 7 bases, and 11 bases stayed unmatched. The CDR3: CASSLTPNRGRNTIYF. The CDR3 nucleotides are TGTGCCAGCAGCTTAACGCCTAACAGGGGTCGTAACACCATATATTTT. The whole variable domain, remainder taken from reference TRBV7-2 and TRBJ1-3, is GAGVSQSPSNKVTEKGKDVELRCDPISGHTALYWYRQSLGQGLEFLIYFQGNSAPDKSGLPSDRFSAERTGGSVSTLTIQRTQQEDSAVYLCASSLTPNRGRNTIYFGEGSWLTVV.